The 32 T cell receptor beta chains below all came from one sample that was sequenced in a study of OX40 agonist ivuxolimab in advanced cancers. TCRdb's copy holds only in-frame clones and misses some; the assay was immunoSEQ multiplex PCR. The data contain about 120,000 clones, 80% to 90% of them singletons. Sequenced material: CD4+ or CD8+ T cells sorted from blood, taken in a trial of the OX40 agonist ivuxolimab. All receptors derive from an adult with an advanced solid tumor such as melanoma, head and neck, liver or kidney cancer.

V usage is TRBV19 and J usage is TRBJ1-2; TRBD1 aligns across 7 bases. V gave up 3 bases and J gave up 2 bases; unmatched junction bases: 9. The germline V gene has CDR1 LNHDA and CDR2 SQIVND (reference sequence). The CDR3 length is 16 residues. As DNA, the CDR3 is TGTGCCAGTAGTATGGGGACAGCTCCCAGGAACTATGGCTACACCTTC. Translated: CASSMGTAPRNYGYTF.

The chain uses TRBV7-2 and TRBJ1-4, with D perhaps TRBD1 (5 bases). CDR1 is SGHTA, CDR2 FQGNSA, per germline. The length of the CDR3 is 16 residues. The ends were cut back, 1 base at V and 8 bases at J, with 17 bases in the middle. Here the CDR3 DNA reads TGTGCCAGCAGCTTAGGAAACCCTCAAAAGGGGGAAAAACTGTTTTTT. Translating gives CASSLGNPQKGEKLFF.

This CDR3 is CAWSQRVGEQYF. The CDR3 DNA reads TGTGCCTGGAGTCAACGCGTCGGGGAGCAGTACTTC. The gene calls are TRBV30 and TRBJ2-7, with D uncertain. This CDR3 is built from 12 residues. CDR1 GTSNPN and CDR2 SVGIG come from the germline V gene (reference sequence). V lost 2 bases and J lost 7, with 12 bases in between.

This chain links TRBV28 with TRBJ2-5; D is possibly TRBD1 (5 bases). Germline CDR1 and CDR2: MDHEN and SYDVKM. V lost 6 bases and J 5 bases, leaving 16 bases between the germline ends. The CDR3 loop spans 14 amino acids. The CDR3: CASSLDTARETQYF. Written as DNA, the CDR3 is TGTGCCAGCAGCTTGGACACCGCTCGGGAGACCCAGTACTTC.

The chain carries TRBV29-1 and TRBJ2-3, with D possibly matching TRBD2 (5 bases). Looked up from germline, CDR1 is SQVTM and CDR2 is ANQGSEA. The length of the CDR3 is 14 residues. With 1 base removed from V and 1 base from J, the gap between germline ends came to 9 bases. The CDR3 region is CSVEAGSGTDTQYF. Written as DNA, the CDR3 is TGCAGCGTTGAAGCGGGGAGCGGCACAGATACGCAGTATTTT.

This clone appeared once. This rearrangement joins TRBV5-8 to TRBJ2-6, with no clear D. V lost 0 bases to trimming and J lost 4 bases, with 8 bases between them. The CDR3 runs to 15 residues. Germline V gene sequence: CDR1 SGHTS, CDR2 YDEGEE. The CDR3 here is CASSLEAPGANVLTF. In nucleotides, the CDR3 is TGTGCCAGCAGCTTGGAAGCTCCCGGGGCCAACGTCCTGACTTTC.

The chain uses TRBV5-4 and TRBJ2-2, with 10 positions matching TRBD1. Trimming cost V 4 bases and J 1 base; bases outside gene matches: 4. The CDR3 covers 16 residues. Germline loops: CDR1 SGHNT, CDR2 YYREEE (reference sequence). The CDR3 sequence is CASSQGQGLNTGELFF. The CDR3 nucleotides are TGTGCCAGCAGCCAGGGACAGGGGTTGAACACCGGGGAGCTGTTTTTT.

A few counts support this clone. The chain joins TRBV7-9 to TRBJ2-7; possibly TRBD2 for D (6 bases). V lost 5 bases, J lost 2 bases, and 22 bases lay in between. The CDR3 loop spans 17 amino acids. Germline CDR1 is SEHNR and CDR2 is FQNEAQ (reference sequence). The CDR3 loop reads CASSLGRLGGGAYEQYF. CDR3 sequence (DNA): TGTGCCAGCAGCCTAGGACGTTTGGGTGGCGGGGCCTACGAGCAGTACTTC.

This chain connects TRBV10-3 to TRBJ2-1; TRBD1 agrees at 9 bases. The CDR3 runs 15 residues. Germline lookup yields CDR1 ENHRY and CDR2 SYGVKD. The junction had 6 bases not matched to a gene; V was cut back by 2 bases and J by 7 bases. CDR3 in amino acids: CAISENRGRVNEQFF. In nucleotides, the CDR3 is TGTGCCATCAGTGAGAACAGGGGGCGGGTAAATGAGCAGTTCTTC.

The chain recombines TRBV10-3 with TRBJ1-4; D ambiguous. The V gene lost 0 bases and the J gene lost 6 bases, with 5 bases spanning the gap. The germline V gene has CDR1 ENHRY and CDR2 SYGVKD. The CDR3 consists of 13 residues. The CDR3 is CAISESGYEKLFF. The CDR3 DNA sequence: TGTGCCATCAGTGAGTCAGGCTATGAAAAACTGTTTTTT.

The genes are TRBV25-1 and TRBJ2-5; 13 bases align to TRBD2. The J segment lost 5 bases and the V segment lost 1 base, leaving 4 bases of the junction unmatched. The V gene's germline CDR1 is MGHDK and CDR2 SYGVNS. The CDR3 has 16 amino acids. The CDR3 nucleotides are TGTGCCAGCAGTGAATTGAAGGGACTAGCGGGGGAGACCCAGTACTTC. This sequence encodes CASSELKGLAGETQYF. The entire variable domain, with the rest obtained from reference TRBV25-1 and TRBJ2-5, is as follows: EADIYQTPRYLVIGTGKKITLECSQTMGHDKMYWYQQDPGMELHLIHYSYGVNSTEKGDLSSESTVSRIRTEHFPLTLESARPSHTSQYLCASSELKGLAGETQYFGPGTRLLVL.

The chain carries TRBV2 and TRBJ1-1; possible D gene TRBD1, 5 bases. CDR3 length: 14 amino acids. Trimming removed 8 bases from V and 2 bases from J, with 15 bases in between. Germline V gene data show CDR1 as SNHLY and CDR2 as FYNNEI. The CDR3 here is CASGPGGANTEAFF. In DNA form, the CDR3 reads TGTGCCAGCGGGCCAGGAGGGGCTAACACTGAAGCTTTCTTT.

The chain combines TRBV28 with TRBJ2-7; 10 bases line up with TRBD2. There are 15 residues in the CDR3. V lost 5 bases and J lost 1; bases outside the gene matches: 5. The germline V gene encodes CDR1 MDHEN and CDR2 SYDVKM. The CDR3 region is CASSPRTSGSYEQYF. CDR3 sequence (DNA): TGTGCCAGCAGTCCCCGGACTAGCGGATCCTACGAGCAGTACTTC.

The rearrangement uses TRBV19 and TRBJ2-3; 8 bases line up with TRBD1. Germline V gene data show CDR1 as LNHDA and CDR2 as SQIVND (reference sequence). Trimming removed 3 bases from V and 0 bases from J; junction bases left unmatched: 5. This CDR3 spans 16 amino acids. CDR3 in DNA: TGTGCCAGTAGTATGTCGGACAGGGCTAGCACAGATACGCAGTATTTT. This gives the protein CASSMSDRASTDTQYF.

The chain has TRBV20-1 and TRBJ1-2; D possibly corresponds to TRBD1 (5 bases). Looked up from germline, CDR1 is DFQATT and CDR2 is SNEGSKA (reference sequence). Trimming pared 8 bases from V and 6 bases from J, leaving 13 bases between. The CDR3 loop spans 11 amino acids. The CDR3 here is CSQINRNGYTF. CDR3 sequence (DNA): TGCAGTCAGATAAACAGGAATGGCTACACCTTC.

The V and J genes are TRBV21-1 and TRBJ2-2; the table's TRBD1 call for D was not verified on the DNA. TRBV21-1 is listed as a pseudogene. The CDR3 is made up of 16 amino acids. CDR3 DNA: TGTGCCAGCAGTGGGGGACAGGGGGCTGGGACCGGGGAGCTGTTTTTT. This encodes CASSGGQGAGTGELFF.

The V call is TRBV4-3, the J call TRBJ2-6; maybe TRBD2 (5 bases). The CDR3 has 17 residues. Trimming took off 1 base at V and 4 bases at J, with 14 bases between the two ends. Per germline, CDR1 LGHNA and CDR2 YSLEER. The DNA for the CDR3 is TGCGCCAGCAGCCAAGGTCACCGGGGTTCGGGGGCCAACGTCCTGACTTTC. Its protein product is CASSQGHRGSGANVLTF.

CDR3 region: CASSGQGQGRQPQHF. Written as DNA, the CDR3 is TGTGCCAGCAGCGGTCAGGGACAGGGACGACAGCCCCAGCATTTT. This sequence joins TRBV7-8 and TRBJ1-5, with 9 bases that match TRBD1. Trimming took 5 bases from V and 7 from J; bases not matched to a gene: 9. CDR3 length: 15 amino acids. CDR1 and CDR2 (germline): SGHVS, FQNEAQ.

The table lists this clone with a few counts. The genes are TRBV6-5 and TRBJ2-7, with D perhaps matching TRBD1 (6 bases). CDR3 length: 13 residues. Trimming took 7 bases from V and 2 from J, leaving 12 bases between them. CDR1 MNHEY and CDR2 SVGAGI come from the germline V gene. Here the CDR3 reads CASTPKGAYEQYF. For the CDR3, the DNA is TGTGCCAGCACCCCCAAGGGGGCCTACGAGCAGTACTTC.

Here the CDR3 reads CASSPGTGVGEKLFF. The CDR3 bases are TGTGCCAGCAGTCCCGGGACAGGGGTTGGTGAAAAACTGTTTTTT. The J gene is TRBJ1-4, the V gene TRBV6-5, with 10 nucleotides matching TRBD1. The CDR3 runs to 15 residues. CDR1 is MNHEY, CDR2 SVGAGI, per germline. V was pared by 5 bases and J by 7 bases, with 7 bases of the junction left unmatched.

This clone was seen a single time. This chain joins TRBV7-2 and TRBJ1-5; a weak D match, TRBD1 (6 bases). The length of the CDR3 is 13 residues. The germline V gene has CDR1 SGHTA and CDR2 FQGNSA. The V gene lost 6 bases and the J gene lost 5 bases, with 11 bases spanning the gap. The CDR3 DNA sequence: TGTGCCAGCAGTCCTAGGGGGGATCAGCCCCAGCATTTT. This codes for CASSPRGDQPQHF.

The gene calls are TRBV11-2 and TRBJ1-2; the D gene is possibly TRBD1 (6 bases). Trimming shortened V by 2 bases and J by 8 bases, and 24 bases separated the two germline ends. CDR3 length: 17 residues. Germline-derived CDR1 and CDR2 are SGHAT and FQNNGV. CDR3 coding DNA: TGTGCCAGCAGCTTAAACCCGCACAGGGCTACTCTTGAAGGCTACACCTTC. As protein: CASSLNPHRATLEGYTF.

The J gene is TRBJ1-1, the V gene TRBV19, with 12 bases matching TRBD1. CDR1 and CDR2 (germline): LNHDA, SQIVND (reference sequence). Trimming at V came to 7 bases and at J to 6 bases, leaving 12 bases not matched to a gene. The CDR3 consists of 16 residues. This chain's CDR3 is CASIRLSGQGASEAFF. Here the CDR3 DNA reads TGTGCCAGTATCCGCTTATCGGGACAGGGGGCCTCTGAAGCTTTCTTT.

This clone has only one observation. This chain connects TRBV18 to TRBJ2-1; 8 bases match TRBD2. Trimming removed 6 bases from V and 1 base from J; junction bases left unmatched: 5. Germline V CDR1 and CDR2: KGHSH, LQKENI. There are 15 residues in the CDR3. In DNA form, the CDR3 reads TGTGCCAGCTCTCCGGGGGGGCAGTCCTACAATGAGCAGTTCTTC. Its protein is CASSPGGQSYNEQFF.

The chain couples TRBV27 to TRBJ1-6; perhaps TRBD1 as D (6 bases). With 6 bases removed from V and 9 bases from J, the gap between germline ends came to 15 bases. The CDR3 loop spans 14 amino acids. Germline assignment: CDR1 MNHEY and CDR2 SMNVEV (reference sequence). The CDR3 region is CASRSTGYSSPLHF. The CDR3 coding sequence is TGTGCCAGCAGATCAACAGGGTACAGTTCACCCCTCCACTTT.

The gene calls are TRBV27 and TRBJ2-3; TRBD2 matches 8 bases. CDR1 is MNHEY, CDR2 SMNVEV, per germline (reference sequence). Unmatched junction bases numbered 5, after V lost 7 bases and J lost 2 bases. This CDR3 spans 14 amino acids. For the CDR3, the DNA is TGTGCCAGCAACGGGGGGGCAGCCACAGATACGCAGTATTTT. Amino acids: CASNGGAATDTQYF.

V gene TRBV18 combines with J gene TRBJ2-5, with D uncertain. The CDR3 consists of 12 residues. Trimming removed 2 bases from V and 4 bases from J, with 5 bases in between. Germline V gene sequence: CDR1 KGHSH, CDR2 LQKENI. The CDR3 is CASSPYTETQYF. CDR3 nucleotide sequence: TGTGCCAGCTCACCATACACAGAGACCCAGTACTTC.

The rearrangement links TRBV18 to TRBJ2-3; D gene ambiguous. The V end lost 3 bases, the J end lost 0 bases, and 13 bases lay between the germline ends. Germline V gives CDR1 KGHSH, CDR2 LQKENI. CDR3 length: 16 residues. The CDR3 DNA reads as TGTGCCAGCTCACCTTATGGCGGCGGCAGCACAGATACGCAGTATTTT. This encodes CASSPYGGGSTDTQYF. The full variable domain, in which reference TRBV18 and TRBJ2-3 provide the parts outside the CDR3, is NAGVMQNPRHLVRRRGQEARLRCSPMKGHSHVYWYRQLPEEGLKFMVYLQKENIIDESGMPKERFSAEFPKEGPSILRIQQVVRGDSAAYFCASSPYGGGSTDTQYFGPGTRLTVL.

In this sample, this clone turned up a few times. This rearrangement joins TRBV7-9 to TRBJ1-5; 9 nucleotides match TRBD1. In germline, CDR1 is SEHNR, CDR2 FQNEAQ (reference sequence). Trimming took 0 bases from V and 4 from J; bases not matched to a gene: 4. The CDR3 covers 16 residues. As DNA, the CDR3 is TGTGCCAGCAGCTTAGCAGGACAGGGGATGAATCAGCCCCAGCATTTT. This encodes CASSLAGQGMNQPQHF.

The chain carries TRBV30 and TRBJ1-2, with a weak D call TRBD1 (5 bases). CDR1 is GTSNPN, CDR2 SVGIG, per germline (reference sequence). V was cut by 3 bases and J by 8 bases, with 13 bases left in between. The CDR3 is 12 residues long. As DNA, the CDR3 is TGTGCCTGGAGCCCCCGGGGGGGAGGCTACACCTTC. Its translation is CAWSPRGGGYTF.

The genes are TRBV27 and TRBJ2-7; D not certain. The CDR3 loop spans 11 amino acids. The V gene's germline CDR1 is MNHEY and CDR2 SMNVEV (reference sequence). V was pared by 2 bases and J by 4 bases, with 3 bases between. The CDR3 spells CASSLSYEQYF. CDR3 DNA: TGTGCCAGCAGTTTAAGTTACGAGCAGTACTTC.

V is TRBV4-1 and J is TRBJ1-2; 8 nucleotides agree with TRBD1. Germline values: CDR1 MGHRA, CDR2 YSYEKL. The CDR3 extends over 14 amino acids. J gave up 4 bases and V 3 bases, and 4 bases lay outside the gene matches. CDR3 sequence: CASSHATGGYGYTF. CDR3 bases: TGCGCCAGCAGCCATGCCACAGGGGGCTATGGCTACACCTTC.